This TCR beta chain was profiled in a study of T cells in Graves' hyperthyroidism and ophthalmopathy. Notes on the study in general: Ophthalmopathy was model-predicted a median approximately six months pre-onset.

Losses at the gene ends were 5 bases for V and 3 bases for J; bases not matched to a gene: 2. The CDR3 contains 13 residues. Germline loops: CDR1 SEHNR, CDR2 FQNEAQ (reference sequence). Amplification of TCR beta CDR3 regions used RNA as the template. The HTBI primer set served for first-round RT-PCR of the TCR CDR3. TCRdb ran MiXCR on the multiplex PCR reads and lists one entry per CDR3 protein. The sample carries about 290,000 distinct CDR3 sequences, roughly 20% recorded once. This clonotype was counted at least ten times. Its antigen is unknown. With duration under 3 months, ophthalmopathy was active: Clinical Activity Score at least 3, NOSPECS at least 4. Orbital computed tomography and thyroid ultrasound, together with serum TRAb and thyroxine and clinical symptoms, were used for diagnoses.

The source of this sequence is a man aged 45-60 years with Graves' ophthalmopathy. Sequencing was carried out using blood. This chain joins TRBV7-9 and TRBJ2-5, with 8 bases identical to TRBD2. The CDR3 is CASSLSGKETQYF. The CDR3, as DNA: TGTGCCAGCAGCCTTAGCGGGAAAGAGACCCAGTACTTC. The full variable domain, rest sourced from reference TRBV7-9 and TRBJ2-5, is DTGVSQNPRHKITKRGQNVTFRCDPISEHNRLYWYRQTLGQGPEFLTYFQNEAQLEKSRLLSDRFSAERPKGSFSTLEIQRTEQGDSAMYLCASSLSGKETQYFGPGTRLLVL.